This TCR beta chain was obtained from a study of blood T cell repertoires in COVID-19. About the research overall: Acute and convalescent COVID-19 samples came from the United States, Italy and Spain. PBMCs, B-cell-depleted T cells, or T cells provided the cDNA or gDNA that made up the material.

The trim removed 4 bases at V and 4 bases at J, leaving 3 bases unmatched. The CDR3 covers 13 residues. Germline V gene lookup returns CDR1 SGHTA and CDR2 FQGTGA. On this clone: This sample also contains other DNA sequences that code for the same CDR3.

How the authors handled the data: Cell counts per sample came from amplifying reference gene primers. Clones were read by immunoSEQ multiplex PCR, and TCRdb kept only the in-frame ones, dropping some. V, J and clone size are taken as reported in that table, and D and trimming were inferred from the DNA itself. The data show over 150,000 clones, 84% seen once. V usage is TRBV7-3 and J usage is TRBJ1-1; 7 nucleotides align to TRBD1. Sample: peripheral blood. This sequence originates from a human donor in a cohort sampled during active COVID-19. Here the CDR3 DNA reads TGTGCCAGCAGCTCACAGGGGTCCACTGAAGCTTTCTTT. Protein product: CASSSQGSTEAFF.